Detailed here is one T cell receptor beta chain. These data are taken from a study of T cell responses to AZD1222 COVID-19 vaccine. Clones were sequenced by immunoSEQ multiplex PCR, and TCRdb holds only the in-frame ones, with some missing. The sample yields some 200,000 clones, just over 90% seen once. CDR1 is LGHDT, CDR2 YNNKEL, per germline (reference sequence). The ends were cut back, 4 bases at V and 6 bases at J, with 9 bases in the middle. The CDR3 is 13 residues long. This TCR was recovered from an adult who received the AZD1222 COVID-19 vaccine. Sequenced material: peripheral blood, taken 28 days after the second AZD1222 dose. The chain joins TRBV3-1 (or the pseudogene TRBV3-2) to TRBJ2-2, with D unclear. The DNA for the CDR3 is TGTGCCAGCAGCCCCGTCCAAGCCGGGGAGCTGTTTTTT. The encoded protein is CASSPVQAGELFF.